The 3 T cell receptor beta chains listed next were all sequenced from one sample in a study of blood T cells in healthy people across ages. A second PCR, run for roughly 6 to 11 cycles, used a sample-barcoded 5' primer plus a J-beta primer mix. Each CDR3 protein gets one entry after TCRdb re-called the 5' RACE reads with MiXCR. This table has about 570,000 distinct CDR3 sequences, about 28% appearing once. This same sample was also part of a study on T cells of mothers and their children.

The specimen was blood. Source of these receptors: a boy under 10 years old in good health.

The chain carries TRBV27 and TRBJ2-1; D is tentatively TRBD1 or TRBD2 (5 bases each). CDR3 size: 14 residues. Germline V lookup: CDR1 MNHEY, CDR2 SMNVEV (reference sequence). Trimming removed 2 bases from V and 4 bases from J, with 9 bases in between. The CDR3 DNA follows: TGTGCCAGCAGTTTAGGGGACCCGTACAATGAGCAGTTCTTC. It yields the protein CASSLGDPYNEQFF.

This clonotype was seen a single time. Germline and junction disagree at one end, which may indicate a read error. The gene calls are TRBV4-1 and TRBJ2-3; 10 nucleotides line up with TRBD2. This CDR3 has 17 residues. The germline V gene has CDR1 MGHRA and CDR2 YSYEKL. The CDR3 loop is CANSQSPLAGGTDTQYF. The CDR3 coding sequence is TGCGCCAACAGCCAATCTCCCCTAGCGGGGGGCACAGATACGCAGTATTTT.

This sequence joins TRBV2 and TRBJ2-5; TRBD1 matches 7 bases. This CDR3 spans 14 amino acids. The germline CDR1 and CDR2 sequences are SNHLY and FYNNEI. With 7 bases clipped from V and 5 bases from J, the junction kept 10 bases outside the gene matches. The CDR3 here is CASTTGERLETQYF. DNA of the CDR3: TGTGCCAGCACTACAGGGGAAAGATTGGAGACCCAGTACTTC. Drawing the rest from reference TRBV2 and TRBJ2-5, the complete variable domain is EPEVTQTPSHQVTQMGQEVILRCVPISNHLYFYWYRQILGQKVEFLVSFYNNEISEKSEIFDDQFSVERPDGSNFTLKIRSTKLEDSAMYFCASTTGERLETQYFGPGTRLLVL.